This paragraph covers one TCR beta chain sequence. What it recognizes is unknown. Both 60 Vbeta primers and 13 Jbeta primers went into the PCR. TCRdb keeps only in-frame clones here, not all; method: immunoSEQ multiplex PCR. The sample has around 90,000 clones, roughly 86% seen once; the top ten hold about 9.3%. These data come from a study of cytomegalovirus exposure and HLA in healthy donors. Findings of the study overall: A link between a missense DCLRE1C variant and TCR beta V- and J-gene trimming emerged from a later analysis.

The CDR3 runs to 13 residues. V was clipped by 10 bases and J by 2 bases, with 14 bases between them. The germline V gene encodes CDR1 SEHNR and CDR2 FQNEAQ (reference sequence). The sequence was collected from a human donor in good health. Sample: PBMCs. The chain couples TRBV7-9 to TRBJ2-5, with D maybe TRBD2 (5 bases). This CDR3 is CAIPSEGQETQYF. The CDR3 DNA reads as TGTGCCATCCCGAGTGAGGGACAAGAGACCCAGTACTTC.